The source of this TCR beta chain is a study of cytomegalovirus exposure and HLA in healthy donors. The study, taken as a whole, reports: A likely sequencing artifact accounted for one observed cluster of highly shared sequence variants.

Germline CDR1 and CDR2: SGDLS and YYNGEE. V gave up 4 bases and J gave up 1 base; unmatched junction bases: 4. The CDR3 covers 16 residues. With respect to this clone: The antigen is unknown.

The study ran its PCR with 60 Vbeta and 13 Jbeta primers. Clones were read by immunoSEQ multiplex PCR, and TCRdb kept only the in-frame ones, dropping some. The sample has around 170,000 clones; 70% to 80% are singletons. The clonotype was recovered from a male donor in good health and CMV-seronegative. The chain combines TRBV9 with TRBJ2-1; 11 bases map to TRBD2. The specimen sequenced was PBMCs. CDR3 loop: CASSSGTSGSYNEQFF. The CDR3 DNA follows: TGTGCCAGCAGCTCCGGGACTAGCGGTTCCTACAATGAGCAGTTCTTC.